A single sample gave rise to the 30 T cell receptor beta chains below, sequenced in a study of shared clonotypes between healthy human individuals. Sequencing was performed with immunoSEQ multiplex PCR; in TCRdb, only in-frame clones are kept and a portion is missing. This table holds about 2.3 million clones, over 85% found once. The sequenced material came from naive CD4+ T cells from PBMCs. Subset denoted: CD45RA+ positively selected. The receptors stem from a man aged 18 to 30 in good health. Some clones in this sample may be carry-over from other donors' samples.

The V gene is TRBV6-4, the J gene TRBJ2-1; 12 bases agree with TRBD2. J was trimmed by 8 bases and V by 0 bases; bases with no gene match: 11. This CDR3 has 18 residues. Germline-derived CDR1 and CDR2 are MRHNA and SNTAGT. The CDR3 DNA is TGTGCCAGCAGTGACTCCCGGGCACCTAGCGGGAGGGTCGATGAGCAGTTCTTC. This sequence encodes CASSDSRAPSGRVDEQFF.

The CDR3 sequence is CAISKGSQRDIYEQYF. CDR3 DNA sequence: TGTGCCATCAGTAAAGGATCCCAGCGGGACATCTACGAGCAGTACTTC. This rearrangement joins TRBV10-3 to TRBJ2-7, with D perhaps TRBD2 (7 bases). Trimming shortened V by 5 bases and J by 3 bases, and 20 bases separated the two germline ends. This CDR3 is 16 amino acids long. Germline V gene data show CDR1 as ENHRY and CDR2 as SYGVKD.

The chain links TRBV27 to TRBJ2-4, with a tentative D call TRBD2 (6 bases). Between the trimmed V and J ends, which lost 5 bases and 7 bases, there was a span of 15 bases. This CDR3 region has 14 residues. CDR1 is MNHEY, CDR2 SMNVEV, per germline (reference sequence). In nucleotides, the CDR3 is TGTGCCAGCAGTCCACGGACTGGGGGGAACATTCAGTACTTC. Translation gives CASSPRTGGNIQYF.

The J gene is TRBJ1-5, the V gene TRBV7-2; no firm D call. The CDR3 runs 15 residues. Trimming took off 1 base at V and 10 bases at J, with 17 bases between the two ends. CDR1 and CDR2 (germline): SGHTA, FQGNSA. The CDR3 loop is CASSLDYGVESPQHF. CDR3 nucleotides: TGTGCCAGCAGCTTAGATTACGGGGTTGAGAGCCCCCAGCATTTT. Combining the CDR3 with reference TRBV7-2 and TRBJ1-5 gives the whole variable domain GAGVSQSPSNKVTEKGKDVELRCDPISGHTALYWYRQSLGQGLEFLIYFQGNSAPDKSGLPSDRFSAERTGGSVSTLTIQRTQQEDSAVYLCASSLDYGVESPQHFGDGTRLSIL.

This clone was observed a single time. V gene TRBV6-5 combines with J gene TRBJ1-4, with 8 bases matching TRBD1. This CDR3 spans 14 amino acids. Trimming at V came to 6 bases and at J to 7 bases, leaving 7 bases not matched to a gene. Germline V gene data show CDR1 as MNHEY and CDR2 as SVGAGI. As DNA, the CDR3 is TGTGCCAGCAGGAACGGACAGGGATTTGAAAAACTGTTTTTT. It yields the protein CASRNGQGFEKLFF.

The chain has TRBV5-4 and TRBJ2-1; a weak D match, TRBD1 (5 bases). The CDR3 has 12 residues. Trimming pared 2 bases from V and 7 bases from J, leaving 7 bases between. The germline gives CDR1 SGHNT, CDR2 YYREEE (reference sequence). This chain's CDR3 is CASSFQGNEQFF. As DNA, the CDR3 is TGTGCCAGCAGCTTCCAGGGAAATGAGCAGTTCTTC.

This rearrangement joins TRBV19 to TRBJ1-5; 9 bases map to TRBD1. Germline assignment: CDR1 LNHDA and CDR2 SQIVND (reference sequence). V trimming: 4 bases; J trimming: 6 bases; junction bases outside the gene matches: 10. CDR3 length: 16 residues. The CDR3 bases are TGTGCCAGTAGTACGAATAGGGACAGGGCTGGTCAGCCCCAGCATTTT. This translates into CASSTNRDRAGQPQHF.

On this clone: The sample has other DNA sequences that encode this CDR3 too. CDR3 sequence reads: CASSRSGTSYEQYF. The CDR3 DNA sequence: TGTGCCAGCAGCCGTAGCGGGACGTCCTACGAGCAGTACTTC. This sequence joins TRBV4-2 and TRBJ2-7, with 8 bases fitting TRBD2. V trimming: 4 bases; J trimming: 1 base; junction bases outside the gene matches: 3. This CDR3 is built from 14 residues. Germline CDR1 reads LGHNA; CDR2 reads YNFKEQ.

The CDR3, as DNA: TGTGCCAGCAGTGACGAAACAGGGGCCTCCCTACTTAACTATGGCTACACCTTC. Its translation: CASSDETGASLLNYGYTF. The chain uses TRBV6-4 and TRBJ1-2, with 7 bases aligning to TRBD1. Looked up from germline, CDR1 is MRHNA and CDR2 is SNTAGT. The CDR3 is made up of 18 amino acids. V trimming: 2 bases; J trimming: 1 base; junction bases outside the gene matches: 13.

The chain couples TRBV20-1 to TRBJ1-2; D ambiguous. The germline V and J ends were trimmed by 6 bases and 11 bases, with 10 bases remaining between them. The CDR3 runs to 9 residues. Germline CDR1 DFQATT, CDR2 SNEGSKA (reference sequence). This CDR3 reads CSASLGYTF. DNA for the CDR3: TGCAGTGCCTCCTTGGGTTACACCTTC.

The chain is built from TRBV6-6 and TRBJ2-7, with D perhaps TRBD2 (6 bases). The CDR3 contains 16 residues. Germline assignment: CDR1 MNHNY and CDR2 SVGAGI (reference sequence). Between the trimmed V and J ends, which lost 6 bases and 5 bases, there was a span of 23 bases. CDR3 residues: CASRFTESGVRNEQYF. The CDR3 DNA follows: TGTGCCAGCAGATTCACAGAGTCGGGGGTTCGTAACGAGCAGTACTTC.

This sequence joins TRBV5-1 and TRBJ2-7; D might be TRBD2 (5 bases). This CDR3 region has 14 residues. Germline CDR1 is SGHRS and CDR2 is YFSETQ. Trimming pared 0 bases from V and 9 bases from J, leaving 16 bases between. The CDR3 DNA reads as TGCGCCAGCAGCTTGGGGGTCACTAGTAGTATGCAGTACTTC. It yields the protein CASSLGVTSSMQYF.

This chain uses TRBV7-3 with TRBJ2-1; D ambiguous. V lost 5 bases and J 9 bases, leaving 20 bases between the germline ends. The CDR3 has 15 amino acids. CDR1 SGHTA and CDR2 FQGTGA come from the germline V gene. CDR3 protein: CASSPRPEGISEQFF. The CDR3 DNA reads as TGTGCCAGCAGCCCCCGGCCTGAAGGAATCAGTGAGCAGTTCTTC.

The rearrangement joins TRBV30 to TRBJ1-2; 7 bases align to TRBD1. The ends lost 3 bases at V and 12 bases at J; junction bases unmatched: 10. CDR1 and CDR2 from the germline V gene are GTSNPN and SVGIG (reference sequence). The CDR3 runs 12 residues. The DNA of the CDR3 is TGTGCCTGGAGGGACTACAGGGGAGAAAACACCTTC. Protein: CAWRDYRGENTF.

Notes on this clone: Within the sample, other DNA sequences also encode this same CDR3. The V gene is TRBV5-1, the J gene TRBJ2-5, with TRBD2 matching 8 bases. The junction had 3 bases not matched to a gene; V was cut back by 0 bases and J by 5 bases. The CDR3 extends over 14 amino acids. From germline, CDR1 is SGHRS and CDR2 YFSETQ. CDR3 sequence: CASSLGTSRETQYF. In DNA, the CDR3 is TGCGCCAGCAGCTTGGGGACTAGCCGTGAGACCCAGTACTTC.

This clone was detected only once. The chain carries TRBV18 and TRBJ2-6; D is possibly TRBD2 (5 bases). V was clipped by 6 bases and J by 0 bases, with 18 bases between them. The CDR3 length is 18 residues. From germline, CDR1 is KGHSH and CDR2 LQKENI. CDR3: CASSPGSGTPSGANVLTF. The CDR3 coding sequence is TGTGCCAGCTCCCCGGGGTCGGGTACCCCCTCTGGGGCCAACGTCCTGACTTTC.

CDR3 region: CAWSVSGRGFDEQFF. As DNA, the CDR3 is TGTGCCTGGAGTGTAAGTGGCAGGGGGTTTGATGAGCAGTTCTTC. V usage is TRBV30 and J usage is TRBJ2-1; 7 nucleotides align to TRBD1. Germline V CDR1 and CDR2: GTSNPN, SVGIG (reference sequence). This CDR3 contains 15 residues. J lost 8 bases, V lost 0 bases, and 10 bases had no gene match.

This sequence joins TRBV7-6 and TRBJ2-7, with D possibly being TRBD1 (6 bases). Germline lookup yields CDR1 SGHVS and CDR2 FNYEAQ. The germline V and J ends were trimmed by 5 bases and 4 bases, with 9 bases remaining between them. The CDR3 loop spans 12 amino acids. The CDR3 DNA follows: TGTGCCAGCAGCCAAGGGGGATACGAGCAGTACTTC. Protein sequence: CASSQGGYEQYF.

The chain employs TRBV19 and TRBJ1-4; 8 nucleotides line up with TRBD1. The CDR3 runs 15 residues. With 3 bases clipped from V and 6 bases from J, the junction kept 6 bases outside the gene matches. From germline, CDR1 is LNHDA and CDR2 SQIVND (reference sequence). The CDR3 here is CASSIPGGGDEKLFF. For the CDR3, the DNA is TGTGCCAGTAGTATCCCAGGGGGCGGAGATGAAAAACTGTTTTTT.

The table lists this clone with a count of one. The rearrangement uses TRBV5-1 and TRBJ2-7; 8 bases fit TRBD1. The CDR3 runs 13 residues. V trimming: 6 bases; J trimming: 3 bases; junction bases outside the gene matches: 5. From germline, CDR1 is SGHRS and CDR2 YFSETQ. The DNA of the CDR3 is TGCGCCAGCAACAAGGGACAGGACTACGAGCAGTACTTC. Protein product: CASNKGQDYEQYF.

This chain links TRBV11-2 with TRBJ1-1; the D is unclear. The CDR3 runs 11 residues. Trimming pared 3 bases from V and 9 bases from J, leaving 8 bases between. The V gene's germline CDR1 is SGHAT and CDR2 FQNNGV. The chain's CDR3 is CASSFGDKAFF. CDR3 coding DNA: TGTGCCAGCAGCTTTGGGGATAAAGCTTTCTTT.

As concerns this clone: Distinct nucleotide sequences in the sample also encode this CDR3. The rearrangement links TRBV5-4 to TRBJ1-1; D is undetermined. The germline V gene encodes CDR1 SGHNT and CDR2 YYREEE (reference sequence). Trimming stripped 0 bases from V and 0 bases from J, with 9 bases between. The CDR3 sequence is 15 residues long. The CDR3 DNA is TGTGCCAGCAGCTTGGCTGGCACCCTGAACACTGAAGCTTTCTTT. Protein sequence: CASSLAGTLNTEAFF.

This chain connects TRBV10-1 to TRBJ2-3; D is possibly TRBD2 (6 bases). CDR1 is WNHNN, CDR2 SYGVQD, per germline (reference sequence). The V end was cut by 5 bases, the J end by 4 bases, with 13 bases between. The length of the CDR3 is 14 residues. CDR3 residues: CASSRDSQSDTQYF. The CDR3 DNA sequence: TGCGCCAGCAGTAGGGACTCCCAATCAGATACGCAGTATTTT.

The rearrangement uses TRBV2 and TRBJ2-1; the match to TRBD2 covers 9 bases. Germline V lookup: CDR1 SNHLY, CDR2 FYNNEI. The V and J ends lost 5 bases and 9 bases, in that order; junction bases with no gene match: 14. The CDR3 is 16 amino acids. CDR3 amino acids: CASSLFSGSGQLEQFF. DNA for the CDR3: TGTGCCAGCAGTCTCTTTAGCGGGAGCGGTCAACTTGAGCAGTTCTTC.

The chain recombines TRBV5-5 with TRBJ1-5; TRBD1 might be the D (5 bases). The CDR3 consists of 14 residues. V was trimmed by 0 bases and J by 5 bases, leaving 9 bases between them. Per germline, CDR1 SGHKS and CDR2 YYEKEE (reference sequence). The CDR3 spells CASSLGVGDQPQHF. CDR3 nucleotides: TGTGCCAGCAGCTTGGGGGTAGGGGATCAGCCCCAGCATTTT.

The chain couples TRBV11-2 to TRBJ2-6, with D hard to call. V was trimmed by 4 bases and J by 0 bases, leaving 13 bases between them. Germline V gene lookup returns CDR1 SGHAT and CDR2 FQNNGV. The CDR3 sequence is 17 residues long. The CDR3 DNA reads TGTGCCAGCAGCTACAGCCCCTCTAGCTCTGGGGCCAACGTCCTGACTTTC. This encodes CASSYSPSSSGANVLTF.

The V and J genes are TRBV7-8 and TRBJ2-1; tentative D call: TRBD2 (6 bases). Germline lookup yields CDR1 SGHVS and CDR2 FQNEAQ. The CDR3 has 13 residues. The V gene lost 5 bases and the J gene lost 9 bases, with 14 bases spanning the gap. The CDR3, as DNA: TGTGCCAGCAGCCCAAGAACTAGCTTTGAGCAGTTCTTC. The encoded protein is CASSPRTSFEQFF. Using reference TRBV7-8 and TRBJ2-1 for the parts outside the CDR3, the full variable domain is GAGVSQSPRYKVAKRGQDVALRCDPISGHVSLFWYQQALGQGPEFLTYFQNEAQLDKSGLPSDRFFAERPEGSVSTLKIQRTQQEDSAVYLCASSPRTSFEQFFGPGTRLTVL.

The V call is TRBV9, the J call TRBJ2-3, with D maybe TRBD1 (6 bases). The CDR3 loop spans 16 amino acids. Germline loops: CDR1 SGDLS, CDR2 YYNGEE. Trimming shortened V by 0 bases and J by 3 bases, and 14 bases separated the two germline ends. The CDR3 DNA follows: TGTGCCAGCAGCGTAGGGGGGACATCGTCGACAGATACGCAGTATTTT. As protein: CASSVGGTSSTDTQYF. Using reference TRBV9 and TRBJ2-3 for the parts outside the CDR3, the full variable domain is DSGVTQTPKHLITATGQRVTLRCSPRSGDLSVYWYQQSLDQGLQFLIQYYNGEERAKGNILERFSAQQFPDLHSELNLSSLELGDSALYFCASSVGGTSSTDTQYFGPGTRLTVL.

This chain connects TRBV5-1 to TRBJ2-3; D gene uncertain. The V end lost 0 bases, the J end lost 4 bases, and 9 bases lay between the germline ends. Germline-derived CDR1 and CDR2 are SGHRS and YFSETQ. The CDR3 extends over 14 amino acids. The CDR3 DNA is TGCGCCAGCAGCTTGGCGGGTATACCAGATACGCAGTATTTT. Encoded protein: CASSLAGIPDTQYF.

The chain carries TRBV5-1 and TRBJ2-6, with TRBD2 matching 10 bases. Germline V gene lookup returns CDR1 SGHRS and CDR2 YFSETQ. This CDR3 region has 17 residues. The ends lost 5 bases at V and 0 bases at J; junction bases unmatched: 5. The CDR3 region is CASSYGTSDSGANVLTF. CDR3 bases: TGCGCCAGCAGTTATGGGACTAGCGACTCTGGGGCCAACGTCCTGACTTTC.